This T cell receptor (beta chain) emerged from a study of CD4 T cells in relation to SARS-CoV-2 and coronaviruses. Study context: The negative reference was HIV-1 Nef peptide pool or peptide-free culture.

The CDR3 has 16 residues. Germline lookup yields CDR1 SGHVS and CDR2 FNYEAQ. V lost 3 bases and J lost 3, with 15 bases in between. Produced via immunoSEQ multiplex PCR; TCRdb's table is partial and in-frame only. Among more than 9,500 clones, over 65% were seen once, and the ten largest hold approximately 7.5%. Before the COVID-19 pandemic, during about 2010-2019, CD4+ T cells were taken from unexposed donors. Isolation of CD4+ T cells took place after less than 13 days in culture. Cells permitting, SARS-CoV-2 S/N and four cold-coronavirus spikes were tested on unexposed-donor CD4+ T cells. Note on this clone: The antigen is unknown.

Material: CD4+ T cells from PBMCs, cultured in vitro. The V call is TRBV7-6, the J call TRBJ2-1; perhaps TRBD1 as D (6 bases). The TCR sequence derives from a human donor in good health. CDR3 amino acids: CASSLIWQGHYNEQFF. For the CDR3, the DNA is TGTGCCAGCAGCTTGATCTGGCAGGGACACTACAATGAGCAGTTCTTC.